This T cell receptor (beta chain) was captured in a study of vaccination and CD4 T cells after COVID-19. Concerning this clonotype: Its antigen remains unknown.

Notes on the study in general: Among convalescent patients, a median around 85% of reactive clones emerged only after vaccination. Relatively few convalescent patients were studied, without early post-infection timepoints.

Germline V CDR1 and CDR2: DFQATT, SNEGSKA (reference sequence). CDR3 length equals 13 residues. With 0 bases removed from V and 10 bases from J, the gap between germline ends came to 12 bases. Treatment specified: roughly nine-day PBMC culture with coronavirus spike peptide pools or control peptides (ViraFEST assay). ViraFEST stimulated the growth of antigen-specific T cells using peptide pools and subsequently profiled their TCRs by sequencing. The PCR-positive dates, March through December 2020, came before the US Alpha, Beta and Delta variants. With the Oncomine TCR Beta short-read assay, DNA from cultured CD4+ T cells was sequenced. TCRdb processed the PCR reads anew with MiXCR; each CDR3 protein has one entry. The sample lists 9,000 to 15,000 distinct CDR3 sequences, 44% occurring once.

Specimen: cultured CD4+ T cells from blood. The V and J genes are TRBV20-1 and TRBJ1-4; D is perhaps TRBD1 (6 bases). This receptor was taken from a human donor with COVID-19. The CDR3 nucleotides are TGCAGTGCTAGAGACGGGGGCCCGGGAAAACTGTTTTTT. Amino acids: CSARDGGPGKLFF.